The text below deals with one T cell receptor beta chain. The antigen is unknown. These data originate in a study of early T cells in non-severe SARS-CoV-2 infection. Study-wide context: Sequenced material consisted of bulk RNA (from unsorted whole blood), and chains were unpaired. Study results and caveats: Private and CD4 specificities were missed by VDJdb matching, which favored anti-spike CD8 responses.

V dropped 3 bases and J dropped 0 bases, with 10 bases sitting between them. From germline, CDR1 is SGHRS and CDR2 YFSETQ. The CDR3 spans 14 residues. Each single cDNA molecule received a unique molecular identifier. TCRdb re-called the 5' RACE reads with MiXCR, one entry per CDR3 protein. The sample has under 35,000 distinct CDR3 sequences; 5.4% are singletons. The chain combines TRBV5-1 with TRBJ2-7, with a weak D call TRBD1 (5 bases). The sequenced sample was whole blood. This TCR came from an adult who was a healthcare worker with PCR-confirmed SARS-CoV-2 infection or an uninfected control (not recorded which). The CDR3 region has the DNA TGCGCCAGCAGCTATCCGGACACCTCCTACGAGCAGTACTTC. It codes for CASSYPDTSYEQYF.